The next 29 T cell receptor beta chains were all read from a single sample in a study of cytomegalovirus exposure and HLA in healthy donors. In the PCR, 60 Vbeta and 13 Jbeta primers were used. Measured with immunoSEQ multiplex PCR; TCRdb has only the in-frame clones, and not every one. The repertoire consists of 150,000 to 200,000 clones, with approximately 84% occurring once and the leading ten covering around 4.9%. The sequenced sample consisted of PBMCs. These receptor sequences come from a girl aged 10 to 17 in good health and CMV-seropositive.

This clone was seen once. The chain joins TRBV9 to TRBJ1-2, with D hard to call. Germline V gene sequence: CDR1 SGDLS, CDR2 YYNGEE. This CDR3 region has 14 residues. Deletions cut 3 bases from V and 2 bases from J, with 11 bases between. The CDR3 bases are TGTGCCAGCAGCGGCGGACTGGCCAACTATGGCTACACCTTC. It is translated as CASSGGLANYGYTF.

This chain connects TRBV11-3 to TRBJ2-2; D possibly corresponds to TRBD2 (5 bases). The CDR3 contains 15 residues. Germline V gene data show CDR1 as SGHNT and CDR2 as YENEEA. V gave up 8 bases and J gave up 1 base, with 14 bases separating them. The CDR3 region is CASGGDVGNTGELFF. CDR3 nucleotide sequence: TGTGCCAGCGGAGGAGACGTAGGGAACACCGGGGAGCTGTTTTTT.

V usage is TRBV25-1 and J usage is TRBJ2-3; no definite D call. This CDR3 has 12 residues. CDR1 is MGHDK and CDR2 is SYGVNS in the germline V gene. V was trimmed by 4 bases and J by 2 bases, leaving 4 bases between them. The CDR3 sequence: CASSAITDTQYF. The CDR3 nucleotides are TGTGCCAGCAGTGCCATCACAGATACGCAGTATTTT. Combining the CDR3 with reference TRBV25-1 and TRBJ2-3 gives the whole variable domain EADIYQTPRYLVIGTGKKITLECSQTMGHDKMYWYQQDPGMELHLIHYSYGVNSTEKGDLSSESTVSRIRTEHFPLTLESARPSHTSQYLCASSAITDTQYFGPGTRLTVL.

The rearrangement links TRBV2 to TRBJ1-5; D call uncertain. This CDR3 spans 14 amino acids. The V gene's germline CDR1 is SNHLY and CDR2 FYNNEI. V was shortened by 3 bases and J by 3 bases, with 9 bases between the two germline ends. The CDR3 DNA reads TGTGCCAGCAGTGACCACAGAATCAATCAGCCCCAGCATTTT. It specifies CASSDHRINQPQHF. Full variable domain (rest looked up from reference TRBV2 and TRBJ1-5): EPEVTQTPSHQVTQMGQEVILRCVPISNHLYFYWYRQILGQKVEFLVSFYNNEISEKSEIFDDQFSVERPDGSNFTLKIRSTKLEDSAMYFCASSDHRINQPQHFGDGTRLSIL.

This clone was counted between two and nine times. This specimen includes other DNA sequences encoding the same CDR3. This chain connects TRBV27 to TRBJ1-2; 11 bases are shared with TRBD1. The V gene end was trimmed by 8 bases and the J gene end by 4 bases; junction bases not matched to a gene: 6. The CDR3 length is 14 residues. Germline lookup yields CDR1 MNHEY and CDR2 SMNVEV (reference sequence). Here the CDR3 reads CASGKGTGGYGYTF. The CDR3 DNA follows: TGTGCCAGCGGGAAAGGGACAGGGGGCTATGGCTACACCTTC.

The chain couples TRBV11-3 to TRBJ2-3, with a weak D call TRBD1 (5 bases). CDR1 and CDR2 (germline): SGHNT, YENEEA. The V end was cut by 0 bases, the J end by 2 bases, with 12 bases between. The CDR3 is 16 residues long. The chain's CDR3 is CASSLEQAQYTDTQYF. As DNA, the CDR3 is TGTGCCAGCAGCTTAGAACAGGCCCAATACACAGATACGCAGTATTTT. Variable domain in full (rest from reference TRBV11-3 and TRBJ2-3): EAGVVQSPRYKIIEKKQPVAFWCNPISGHNTLYWYLQNLGQGPELLIRYENEEAVDDSQLPKDRFSAERLKGVDSTLKIQPAELGDSAVYLCASSLEQAQYTDTQYFGPGTRLTVL.

The rearrangement uses TRBV10-3 and TRBJ1-2, with D hard to call. There are 13 residues in the CDR3. CDR1 ENHRY and CDR2 SYGVKD come from the germline V gene. Trimming took 11 bases from V and 4 from J, leaving 17 bases between them. Here the CDR3 reads CASKRLRPYGYTF. In DNA, the CDR3 is TGTGCCTCAAAACGCCTGCGGCCCTATGGCTACACCTTC.

V gene TRBV7-9 combines with J gene TRBJ1-1, with 7 nucleotides matching TRBD1. The CDR3 spans 15 residues. V dropped 4 bases and J dropped 2; count of bases not matched to a gene: 7. CDR1 is SEHNR and CDR2 is FQNEAQ in the germline V gene (reference sequence). CDR3 amino acids: CASSSRQGFNTEAFF. CDR3 coding DNA: TGTGCCAGCAGCTCGAGACAGGGTTTCAACACTGAAGCTTTCTTT.

The V and J genes are TRBV21-1 and TRBJ1-3; the table's D call, TRBD1, was not checked against the DNA. TRBV21-1 counts as a pseudogene. CDR3 size: 17 residues. Here the CDR3 reads CASSTRDSHLGGNTIYF. CDR3 nucleotide sequence: TGTGCCAGCAGCACCAGGGACAGCCATTTGGGTGGAAACACCATATATTTT.

This chain links TRBV5-1 with TRBJ1-2; D gene unclear. The V gene lost 4 bases and the J gene lost 1 base, with 14 bases spanning the gap. The CDR3 runs 15 residues. Germline V lookup: CDR1 SGHRS, CDR2 YFSETQ. In nucleotides, the CDR3 is TGCGCCAGCAGCGCCAATGTACTCCTTAACTATGGCTACACCTTC. This translates into CASSANVLLNYGYTF.

The chain has TRBV28 and TRBJ1-2, with TRBD1 as a possible D gene (6 bases). The CDR3 spans 13 residues. CDR1 and CDR2 from the germline V gene are MDHEN and SYDVKM. V was clipped by 4 bases and J by 4 bases, with 10 bases between them. CDR3 sequence: CASSSGALYGYTF. In DNA, the CDR3 is TGTGCCAGCAGTTCAGGGGCCCTCTATGGCTACACCTTC.

The genes are TRBV6-1 and TRBJ2-1; 13 bases fit TRBD2. The germline V gene encodes CDR1 MNHNS and CDR2 SASEGT. The CDR3 loop spans 14 amino acids. V was pared by 4 bases and J by 8 bases, with 2 bases of the junction left unmatched. The DNA for the CDR3 is TGTGCCAGCAGTGGACTAGCGGGGGGTGATGAGCAGTTCTTC. Residues: CASSGLAGGDEQFF.

DNA for the CDR3: TGTGCCAGCAGCGTAGCACCGCGGGGGGATAACACTGAAGCTTTCTTT. Its protein product is CASSVAPRGDNTEAFF. The chain has TRBV9 and TRBJ1-1, with D possibly being TRBD1 (5 bases). The CDR3 is 16 amino acids. Germline CDR1 and CDR2: SGDLS and YYNGEE. Trimming removed 0 bases at V and 2 bases at J, with 14 bases between.

Only one count was recorded for this clone. The genes are TRBV7-9 and TRBJ1-1, with 9 bases aligning to TRBD1. The CDR3 contains 14 residues. With 6 bases clipped from V and 3 bases from J, the junction kept 5 bases outside the gene matches. CDR1 and CDR2 from the germline V gene are SEHNR and FQNEAQ (reference sequence). The CDR3 sequence: CASRKTGGDTEAFF. DNA of the CDR3: TGTGCCAGCAGAAAGACAGGGGGGGACACTGAAGCTTTCTTT.

This chain joins TRBV7-2 and TRBJ1-5; 10 bases agree with TRBD1. Germline CDR1 and CDR2: SGHTA and FQGNSA. The CDR3 loop spans 16 amino acids. J lost 7 bases, V lost 2 bases, and 8 bases had no gene match. CDR3 region: CASSLSGTGDGQPQHF. CDR3 in DNA: TGTGCCAGCAGCTTATCCGGGACAGGGGATGGGCAGCCCCAGCATTTT.

V and J are TRBV6-1 and TRBJ1-2; 7 nucleotides align to TRBD1. The CDR3 extends over 15 amino acids. V lost 4 bases, J lost 5 bases, and 10 bases stayed unmatched. Per germline, CDR1 MNHNS and CDR2 SASEGT. CDR3 sequence (DNA): TGTGCCAGCAGTGGAGCCCTCGAGACAGGGTATGGCTACACCTTC. Its protein is CASSGALETGYGYTF.

V and J are TRBV9 and TRBJ1-6; D unresolved. Germline assignment: CDR1 SGDLS and CDR2 YYNGEE. The V and J ends lost 0 bases and 10 bases respectively, with 8 bases between them. CDR3 length: 13 amino acids. The CDR3 spells CASSVVENSPLHF. The CDR3 DNA is TGTGCCAGCAGCGTAGTAGAGAACTCACCCCTCCACTTT. Combining the CDR3 with reference TRBV9 and TRBJ1-6 gives the whole variable domain DSGVTQTPKHLITATGQRVTLRCSPRSGDLSVYWYQQSLDQGLQFLIQYYNGEERAKGNILERFSAQQFPDLHSELNLSSLELGDSALYFCASSVVENSPLHFGNGTRLTVT.

CDR3 in DNA: TGTGCCAGCAGCCCAGATCAGGGGGACACTGAAGCTTTCTTT. This encodes CASSPDQGDTEAFF. The V and J genes are TRBV9 and TRBJ1-1; TRBD1 agrees at 7 bases. Germline V gene data show CDR1 as SGDLS and CDR2 as YYNGEE. With V trimmed by 4 bases and J by 3 bases, 6 bases remained unmatched. The CDR3 runs to 14 residues.

As for this clone: Other DNA sequences in this sample translate to the same CDR3. The chain links TRBV19 to TRBJ1-5, with 9 bases fitting TRBD1. CDR3 length equals 13 residues. The J segment lost 4 bases and the V segment lost 5 bases, leaving 0 bases of the junction unmatched. Germline values: CDR1 LNHDA, CDR2 SQIVND (reference sequence). CDR3 DNA sequence: TGTGCCAGTAGTGGGACAGGGAATCAGCCCCAGCATTTT. Protein sequence: CASSGTGNQPQHF.

The chain joins TRBV28 to TRBJ1-2, with D possibly matching TRBD1 (6 bases). Between the trimmed V and J ends, which lost 5 bases and 7 bases, there was a span of 20 bases. This CDR3 comprises 15 residues. The V gene's germline CDR1 is MDHEN and CDR2 SYDVKM. DNA for the CDR3: TGTGCCAGCAGTCCTTACCCGACAGGAATTGGTGGCTACACCTTC. Residues: CASSPYPTGIGGYTF.

This sequence joins TRBV7-3 and TRBJ2-3; TRBD2 matches at 7 bases. This CDR3 contains 18 residues. The germline V gene encodes CDR1 SGHTA and CDR2 FQGTGA. V lost 1 base and J lost 5; bases outside the gene matches: 15. CDR3 loop: CASSLKPIGDGGIDTQYF. In DNA form, the CDR3 reads TGTGCCAGCAGCTTAAAACCTATAGGTGACGGGGGGATAGATACGCAGTATTTT.

The rearrangement links TRBV29-1 to TRBJ1-1, with no clear D. Trimming took off 5 bases at V and 1 base at J, with 14 bases between the two ends. CDR3 size: 14 residues. Germline CDR1 and CDR2: SQVTM and ANQGSEA. The CDR3 region has the DNA TGCAGCGTTACCAACGGACTGGGGAACACTGAAGCTTTCTTT. Translating gives CSVTNGLGNTEAFF.

V and J are TRBV6-5 and TRBJ1-2; D is possibly TRBD1 (6 bases). This CDR3 has 14 residues. The germline V and J ends were trimmed by 5 bases and 8 bases, with 18 bases remaining between them. Looked up from germline, CDR1 is MNHEY and CDR2 is SVGAGI. CDR3 residues: CASSELRTASGYTF. In DNA form, the CDR3 reads TGTGCCAGCAGTGAATTACGGACAGCCTCGGGCTACACCTTC.

The CDR3 reads CASSLGLAGNYEQYF. In nucleotides, the CDR3 is TGCGCCAGCAGCTTGGGACTAGCGGGTAACTACGAGCAGTACTTC. The rearrangement joins TRBV5-1 to TRBJ2-7; 10 bases align to TRBD2. CDR1 is SGHRS and CDR2 is YFSETQ in the germline V gene. The length of the CDR3 is 15 residues. The V and J ends lost 0 bases and 3 bases, in that order; junction bases with no gene match: 3.

The rearrangement links TRBV11-2 to TRBJ1-1; TRBD1 matches 11 bases. Germline V lookup: CDR1 SGHAT, CDR2 FQNNGV. The CDR3 is 17 amino acids. J gave up 2 bases and V 4 bases, and 9 bases lay outside the gene matches. Here the CDR3 DNA reads TGTGCCAGCAGCTCGCAATGGACAGGGGGCATCAACACTGAAGCTTTCTTT. Protein product: CASSSQWTGGINTEAFF. The full variable domain, in which reference TRBV11-2 and TRBJ1-1 provide the parts outside the CDR3, is EAGVAQSPRYKIIEKRQSVAFWCNPISGHATLYWYQQILGQGPKLLIQFQNNGVVDDSQLPKDRFSAERLKGVDSTLKIQPAKLEDSAVYLCASSSQWTGGINTEAFFGQGTRLTVV.

The chain couples TRBV6-1 to TRBJ1-1, with a tentative D call TRBD1 (6 bases). V dropped 5 bases and J dropped 0 bases, with 10 bases sitting between them. The germline gives CDR1 MNHNS, CDR2 SASEGT. This CDR3 contains 14 residues. The DNA for the CDR3 is TGTGCCAGCAGTAGGGGGGGGCTGAACACTGAAGCTTTCTTT. The encoded protein is CASSRGGLNTEAFF.

This chain connects TRBV15 to TRBJ2-1; 8 nucleotides align to TRBD1. The V gene end was trimmed by 6 bases and the J gene end by 2 bases; junction bases not matched to a gene: 6. This CDR3 contains 15 residues. In germline, CDR1 is LNHNV, CDR2 YYDKDF (reference sequence). In DNA, the CDR3 is TGTGCCACCAGGGAAGGACAGGGACCCTACAATGAGCAGTTCTTC. Translation gives CATREGQGPYNEQFF.

This clone was picked up one time. The rearrangement uses TRBV19 and TRBJ2-7, with 11 bases lining up with TRBD1. There are 12 residues in the CDR3. Losses at the gene ends were 8 bases for V and 6 bases for J; bases not matched to a gene: 3. The germline V gene has CDR1 LNHDA and CDR2 SQIVND (reference sequence). Written as DNA, the CDR3 is TGTGCCAGTCGGACAGGGGGCTCCGAGCAGTACTTC. It yields the protein CASRTGGSEQYF. The full variable domain, its missing parts supplied by reference TRBV19 and TRBJ2-7, is DGGITQSPKYLFRKEGQNVTLSCEQNLNHDAMYWYRQDPGQGLRLIYYSQIVNDFQKGDIAEGYSVSREKKESFPLTVTSAQKNPTAFYLCASRTGGSEQYFGPGTRLTVT.

The chain joins TRBV2 to TRBJ1-3; the match to TRBD1 covers 8 bases. Germline CDR1 reads SNHLY; CDR2 reads FYNNEI. V lost 4 bases and J lost 3; bases outside the gene matches: 8. There are 16 residues in the CDR3. The CDR3 protein is CASSGAQGARGNTIYF. The CDR3 DNA follows: TGTGCCAGCAGTGGGGCCCAGGGGGCCCGTGGAAACACCATATATTTT.